The next 23 T cell receptor beta chains were all read from a single sample in a study of OX40 agonist ivuxolimab in advanced cancers. Repertoires were generated with immunoSEQ multiplex PCR, while TCRdb's copy carries only in-frame clones and drops some. The sample has tens of thousands of clones; about 90% are singletons. This material consisted of CD4+ or CD8+ T cells sorted from blood, taken in a trial of the OX40 agonist ivuxolimab. The receptors come from an adult with an advanced solid tumor such as melanoma, head and neck, liver or kidney cancer.

The V and J genes are TRBV6-5 and TRBJ1-5; TRBD1 might be the D (5 bases). Trimming pared 10 bases from V and 0 bases from J, leaving 13 bases between. The germline CDR1 and CDR2 sequences are MNHEY and SVGAGI. The CDR3 length is 14 residues. Here the CDR3 reads CATREGLSNQPQHF. The CDR3 DNA sequence: TGTGCCACCAGGGAGGGGCTTAGCAATCAGCCCCAGCATTTT.

V and J are TRBV7-2 and TRBJ2-3; D remains unclear. V lost 5 bases and J lost 5, with 17 bases in between. The CDR3 is made up of 15 amino acids. The V gene's germline CDR1 is SGHTA and CDR2 FQGNSA. Here the CDR3 DNA reads TGTGCCAGCAGCCCGAAGGTGACACCCAGAGATACGCAGTATTTT. It is translated as CASSPKVTPRDTQYF.

The chain links TRBV4-3 to TRBJ2-5, with D maybe TRBD2 (5 bases). The V gene's germline CDR1 is LGHNA and CDR2 YSLEER. The CDR3 runs 15 residues. The V end was cut by 2 bases, the J end by 5 bases, with 15 bases between. CDR3 sequence reads: CASSQSIGVGETQYF. The DNA for the CDR3 is TGCGCCAGCAGCCAATCAATCGGGGTGGGGGAGACCCAGTACTTC.

The J gene is TRBJ2-7, the V gene TRBV5-1; D remains ambiguous. Germline assignment: CDR1 SGHRS and CDR2 YFSETQ. The CDR3 covers 12 residues. Between the trimmed V and J ends, which lost 0 bases and 8 bases, there was a span of 9 bases. The CDR3 nucleotides read TGCGCCAGCAGCTTGGAGTACGGGCAGCAGTACTTC. Residues: CASSLEYGQQYF. Filled out from reference TRBV5-1 and TRBJ2-7, the complete variable domain reads KAGVTQTPRYLIKTRGQQVTLSCSPISGHRSVSWYQQTPGQGLQFLFEYFSETQRNKGNFPGRFSGRQFSNSRSEMNVSTLELGDSALYLCASSLEYGQQYFGPGTRLTVT.

The chain joins TRBV30 to TRBJ2-7; D perhaps matches TRBD1 (6 bases). The CDR3 spans 11 residues. Germline V gene data show CDR1 as GTSNPN and CDR2 as SVGIG (reference sequence). V gave up 4 bases and J gave up 3 bases, with 7 bases separating them. The chain's CDR3 is CAWTGDYEQYF. CDR3 nucleotides: TGTGCCTGGACAGGGGACTACGAGCAGTACTTC.

This chain connects TRBV6-4 to TRBJ2-3, with 7 bases lining up with TRBD2. V shed 2 bases and J 2 bases; nucleotides not matched to a gene: 7. This CDR3 has 16 residues. CDR1 and CDR2 (germline): MRHNA, SNTAGT. The CDR3 reads CASSDLSGEYTDTQYF. The CDR3 DNA follows: TGTGCCAGCAGTGACCTAAGCGGGGAGTACACAGATACGCAGTATTTT.

The chain carries TRBV19 and TRBJ1-5; D is undetermined. The CDR3 loop spans 12 amino acids. The germline gives CDR1 LNHDA, CDR2 SQIVND (reference sequence). With 3 bases removed from V and 2 bases from J, the gap between germline ends came to 2 bases. CDR3 amino acids: CASSMGNQPQHF. The CDR3 coding sequence is TGTGCCAGTAGTATGGGCAATCAGCCCCAGCATTTT.

This clone was recorded only once. The CDR3 protein is CAITGTGLFSGYTF. CDR3 coding DNA: TGTGCCATCACCGGGACAGGTCTTTTCTCTGGCTACACCTTC. The chain combines TRBV10-3 with TRBJ1-2; 8 bases line up with TRBD1. The CDR3 sequence is 14 residues long. J gave up 7 bases and V 7 bases, and 11 bases lay outside the gene matches. Germline CDR1 ENHRY, CDR2 SYGVKD.

The chain uses TRBV28 and TRBJ2-1; the match to TRBD2 covers 10 bases. This CDR3 region has 17 residues. Trimming took 6 bases from V and 6 from J; bases not matched to a gene: 14. Germline CDR1 MDHEN, CDR2 SYDVKM. The CDR3 DNA sequence: TGTGCCAGCAGATATATTCTTAGCGGGGGGTACGTCAATGAGCAGTTCTTC. It codes for CASRYILSGGYVNEQFF.

The chain links TRBV28 to TRBJ2-7; maybe TRBD2 (5 bases). This CDR3 has 13 amino acids. The germline gives CDR1 MDHEN, CDR2 SYDVKM. Trimming shortened V by 6 bases and J by 2 bases, and 11 bases separated the two germline ends. Here the CDR3 reads CASRPGSAYEQYF. CDR3 nucleotides: TGTGCCAGCAGGCCGGGGAGTGCCTACGAGCAGTACTTC.

The V call is TRBV5-6, the J call TRBJ2-5, with D possibly being TRBD2 (7 bases). The V gene lost 4 bases and the J gene lost 2 bases, with 18 bases spanning the gap. This CDR3 region has 16 residues. Germline V CDR1 and CDR2: SGHDT, YYEEEE. The CDR3 bases are TGTGCCAGCAGCCCTCCCCCGGGGGGCCCACAAGAGACCCAGTACTTC. Translating it yields CASSPPPGGPQETQYF.

The chain combines TRBV25-1 with TRBJ1-1; D is undetermined. Trimming left V 3 bases short and J 0 bases short, with 5 bases between. Germline CDR1 is MGHDK and CDR2 is SYGVNS. This CDR3 spans 13 amino acids. The CDR3 sequence is CASSDGLNTEAFF. CDR3 nucleotide sequence: TGTGCCAGCAGTGACGGACTGAACACTGAAGCTTTCTTT.

V gene TRBV7-9 combines with J gene TRBJ2-3; possibly TRBD2 for D (5 bases). The V end was cut by 5 bases, the J end by 6 bases, with 12 bases between. Germline CDR1 SEHNR, CDR2 FQNEAQ (reference sequence). The CDR3 consists of 13 residues. The CDR3 region has the DNA TGTGCCAGCAGCCTTCAGGAGGAGGATACGCAGTATTTT. It codes for CASSLQEEDTQYF.

The DNA of the CDR3 is TGCGCCAGCAGCTTGGCCATTAGGGGACAGGGTCTAAATGAGCAGTTCTTC. Translating it yields CASSLAIRGQGLNEQFF. This sequence joins TRBV5-1 and TRBJ2-1, with 9 bases aligning to TRBD1. V trimming: 0 bases; J trimming: 7 bases; junction bases outside the gene matches: 11. Germline loops: CDR1 SGHRS, CDR2 YFSETQ. The CDR3 has 17 amino acids.

This clone has just one count. J is TRBJ2-3 and V is TRBV7-8; TRBD1 matches 8 bases. Germline CDR1 reads SGHVS; CDR2 reads FQNEAQ. The CDR3 loop spans 17 amino acids. The ends lost 5 bases at V and 2 bases at J; junction bases unmatched: 12. The DNA of the CDR3 is TGTGCCAGCAGCGGCCAACCCCAGGGGGCACTCACAGATACGCAGTATTTT. It translates to CASSGQPQGALTDTQYF.

The V gene is TRBV7-2, the J gene TRBJ2-3, with 8 bases fitting TRBD2. Germline V lookup: CDR1 SGHTA, CDR2 FQGNSA. Trimming cost V 4 bases and J 2 bases; bases outside gene matches: 11. The CDR3 is 17 residues long. CDR3 DNA: TGTGCCAGCAGCTACAGTGGCGCGGGGGGACCCACAGATACGCAGTATTTT. Translating gives CASSYSGAGGPTDTQYF. Combining the CDR3 with reference TRBV7-2 and TRBJ2-3 gives the whole variable domain GAGVSQSPSNKVTEKGKDVELRCDPISGHTALYWYRQSLGQGLEFLIYFQGNSAPDKSGLPSDRFSAERTGGSVSTLTIQRTQQEDSAVYLCASSYSGAGGPTDTQYFGPGTRLTVL.

This chain links TRBV7-9 with TRBJ1-1; 9 nucleotides align to TRBD1. J was trimmed by 4 bases and V by 3 bases; bases with no gene match: 3. Germline V gives CDR1 SEHNR, CDR2 FQNEAQ (reference sequence). The CDR3 spans 14 residues. Here the CDR3 DNA reads TGTGCCAGCAGCTTGGTGGACAGGGGCACTGAAGCTTTCTTT. Its protein product is CASSLVDRGTEAFF.

The CDR3 is CSVEDPGDGANVLTF. CDR3 nucleotide sequence: TGCAGCGTTGAAGATCCCGGGGATGGGGCCAACGTCCTGACTTTC. This chain connects TRBV29-1 to TRBJ2-6, with TRBD2 as a possible D gene (5 bases). Germline CDR1 SQVTM, CDR2 ANQGSEA. The V and J ends lost 0 bases and 3 bases respectively, with 9 bases between them. The CDR3 extends over 15 amino acids.

This chain joins TRBV7-6 and TRBJ2-7; no clear D gene. The CDR3 contains 14 residues. Germline V gene lookup returns CDR1 SGHVS and CDR2 FNYEAQ. V lost 1 base to trimming and J lost 1 base, with 8 bases between them. CDR3 loop: CASSLVSGSYEQYF. The CDR3 DNA is TGTGCCAGCAGCTTAGTTTCCGGGTCCTACGAGCAGTACTTC.

CDR3 loop: CASSPEGPTRTFF. The CDR3 DNA is TGTGCCAGCTCACCAGAGGGGCCGACTCGGACTTTCTTT. V gene TRBV18 combines with J gene TRBJ1-1, with a tentative D call TRBD1 (5 bases). Trimming took 2 bases from V and 12 from J, leaving 16 bases between them. Germline assignment: CDR1 KGHSH and CDR2 LQKENI. This CDR3 is 13 amino acids long.

The chain recombines TRBV5-1 with TRBJ1-5; D not certain. The CDR3 sequence is 16 residues long. V dropped 4 bases and J dropped 0 bases, with 14 bases sitting between them. Germline CDR1 SGHRS, CDR2 YFSETQ. The CDR3, as DNA: TGCGCCAGCAGCGCCACTTACATCTATAGCAATCAGCCCCAGCATTTT. Amino acid sequence: CASSATYIYSNQPQHF.

The V and J genes are TRBV10-3 and TRBJ2-3; unclear D gene. The germline V and J ends were trimmed by 0 bases and 1 base, with 8 bases remaining between them. Germline CDR1 and CDR2: ENHRY and SYGVKD. The CDR3 loop spans 15 amino acids. CDR3 sequence reads: CAISESWRRTDTQYF. The CDR3 DNA follows: TGTGCCATCAGTGAGTCCTGGCGACGCACAGATACGCAGTATTTT.

This chain connects TRBV15 to TRBJ1-5; D possibly corresponds to TRBD1 (5 bases). CDR1 and CDR2 from the germline V gene are LNHNV and YYDKDF (reference sequence). V shed 1 base and J shed 1 base, with 8 bases lying between them. There are 15 residues in the CDR3. CDR3 DNA: TGTGCCACCAGCAGAGGGAGGGGAAGCAATCAGCCCCAGCATTTT. It translates to CATSRGRGSNQPQHF.